The 9 T cell receptor beta chains given below trace back to one sample, sequenced in a study of cytomegalovirus exposure and HLA in healthy donors. Use of 60 Vbeta and 13 Jbeta primers characterized the PCR. Using immunoSEQ multiplex PCR, the repertoire was profiled, and TCRdb retains in-frame clones only, with some absent. This table has 150,000 to 200,000 clones, roughly 65% appearing once. Sequencing was carried out using PBMCs. These receptors were collected from a woman aged 18 to 35 in good health and CMV-seropositive.

The chain is built from TRBV7-3 and TRBJ1-2; 8 nucleotides match TRBD1. The CDR3 extends over 17 amino acids. With 5 bases clipped from V and 4 bases from J, the junction kept 15 bases outside the gene matches. In germline, CDR1 is SGHTA, CDR2 FQGTGA. The CDR3 is CASSPMTGAEQFYGYTF. CDR3 DNA: TGTGCCAGCAGCCCAATGACAGGGGCCGAACAATTCTATGGCTACACCTTC.

This chain links TRBV6-1 with TRBJ1-5; D remains ambiguous. The V end was cut by 8 bases, the J end by 4 bases, with 6 bases between. This CDR3 comprises 11 residues. The germline CDR1 and CDR2 sequences are MNHNS and SASEGT. CDR3 amino acids: CASGRNQPQHF. The CDR3, as DNA: TGTGCCAGCGGCAGGAATCAGCCCCAGCATTTT.

The V call is TRBV5-4, the J call TRBJ1-1; D is unclear. The CDR3 is made up of 12 amino acids. With 0 bases removed from V and 4 bases from J, the gap between germline ends came to 4 bases. Per germline, CDR1 SGHNT and CDR2 YYREEE (reference sequence). The CDR3 protein is CASSLERTEAFF. The CDR3 nucleotides are TGTGCCAGCAGCTTGGAGCGCACTGAAGCTTTCTTT.

This clone has only a few counts. The chain couples TRBV27 to TRBJ1-1, with a tentative D call TRBD1 (5 bases). The CDR3 is 14 amino acids. Germline CDR1 reads MNHEY; CDR2 reads SMNVEV (reference sequence). V was pared by 6 bases and J by 2 bases, with 13 bases between. CDR3 bases: TGTGCCAGCAGCATCCAGGGCGACAACACTGAAGCTTTCTTT. Its translation: CASSIQGDNTEAFF.

The chain uses TRBV4-1 and TRBJ1-1; 8 bases align to TRBD1. The CDR3 has 14 residues. With 1 base clipped from V and 10 bases from J, the junction kept 8 bases outside the gene matches. Germline CDR1 reads MGHRA; CDR2 reads YSYEKL. CDR3 sequence: CASSQAGTGARAFF. CDR3 coding DNA: TGCGCCAGCAGCCAAGCCGGGACAGGAGCTAGAGCTTTCTTT.

The rearrangement joins TRBV5-6 to TRBJ2-5, with 7 bases identical to TRBD2. The CDR3 is 15 residues long. Trimming cost V 0 bases and J 3 bases; bases outside gene matches: 5. Germline V gives CDR1 SGHDT, CDR2 YYEEEE. CDR3 sequence: CASSLAPAGEETQYF. The DNA for the CDR3 is TGTGCCAGCAGCTTGGCCCCCGCGGGGGAAGAGACCCAGTACTTC.

The chain is built from TRBV2 and TRBJ1-5; 7 bases are a match to TRBD1. The CDR3 extends over 13 amino acids. CDR1 SNHLY and CDR2 FYNNEI come from the germline V gene. Trimming cost V 7 bases and J 5 bases; bases outside gene matches: 5. The CDR3 region is CASNPGQYQPQHF. CDR3 coding DNA: TGTGCCAGCAACCCGGGACAGTATCAGCCCCAGCATTTT.

The chain recombines TRBV28 with TRBJ2-3; the D gene is possibly TRBD1 (5 bases). CDR1 is MDHEN, CDR2 SYDVKM, per germline. This CDR3 has 17 amino acids. Trimming cost V 6 bases and J 0 bases, with 19 bases left between them. The CDR3 reads CASSPAALGVSTDTQYF. Written as DNA, the CDR3 is TGTGCCAGCAGCCCCGCGGCGTTAGGGGTTAGCACAGATACGCAGTATTTT.

J is TRBJ2-1 and V is TRBV27; D may be TRBD2 (6 bases). This CDR3 has 14 amino acids. Trimming cost V 5 bases and J 9 bases, with 17 bases left between them. CDR1 is MNHEY, CDR2 SMNVEV, per germline (reference sequence). The CDR3 DNA sequence: TGTGCCAGCAGTATTTCTCCTACTAGCCTTGAGCAGTTCTTC. Its protein product is CASSISPTSLEQFF.